The 18 T cell receptor beta chains below all came from one sample that was sequenced in a study of T cell responses to AZD1222 COVID-19 vaccine. The assay was immunoSEQ multiplex PCR, and TCRdb's table has in-frame clones only and misses some. Here the sample spans 100,000 or so clones, roughly 90% being singletons. Sequences were derived from peripheral blood, sampled on day 0 of AZD1222 vaccination. Every receptor here comes from an adult in good health.

The rearrangement links TRBV7-9 to TRBJ1-5, with D perhaps TRBD1 (5 bases). Germline V gene lookup returns CDR1 SEHNR and CDR2 FQNEAQ (reference sequence). The V end was cut by 4 bases, the J end by 0 bases, with 10 bases between. This CDR3 contains 15 residues. The CDR3 sequence is CASSSRESSNQPQHF. The CDR3 coding sequence is TGTGCCAGCAGCTCCAGGGAATCTAGCAATCAGCCCCAGCATTTT.

The chain employs TRBV10-3 and TRBJ1-6, with D hard to call. V was trimmed by 6 bases and J by 0 bases, leaving 12 bases between them. The CDR3 contains 16 residues. Germline values: CDR1 ENHRY, CDR2 SYGVKD. The CDR3 nucleotides are TGTGCCATCAGCTTACAGTCGAGCTCCTATAATTCACCCCTCCACTTT. It yields the protein CAISLQSSSYNSPLHF.

V and J are TRBV6-5 and TRBJ1-2; possibly TRBD1 for D (5 bases). This CDR3 has 12 amino acids. Germline loops: CDR1 MNHEY, CDR2 SVGAGI. Trimming stripped 4 bases from V and 7 bases from J, with 10 bases between. CDR3 region: CASSSPGLGYTF. The CDR3 nucleotides are TGTGCCAGCAGTTCCCCGGGGCTTGGCTACACCTTC.

The chain links TRBV5-1 to TRBJ1-3, with D maybe TRBD1 (5 bases). CDR3 size: 18 residues. Germline CDR1 and CDR2: SGHRS and YFSETQ. The V gene lost 4 bases and the J gene lost 5 bases, with 25 bases spanning the gap. CDR3 residues: CASSPGPGSLPNRNTIYF. The CDR3 nucleotides are TGCGCCAGCAGCCCAGGACCAGGGTCCCTTCCCAATCGAAACACCATATATTTT.

The chain combines TRBV28 with TRBJ1-2; the D is unclear. Germline lookup yields CDR1 MDHEN and CDR2 SYDVKM. The CDR3 consists of 14 residues. Trimming took off 6 bases at V and 4 bases at J, with 15 bases between the two ends. The CDR3: CASRPNSGSYGYTF. CDR3 nucleotides: TGTGCCAGCAGGCCAAACAGCGGGAGCTATGGCTACACCTTC.

The V and J genes are TRBV2 and TRBJ2-3; D not certain. CDR1 is SNHLY and CDR2 is FYNNEI in the germline V gene. There are 16 residues in the CDR3. V was clipped by 2 bases and J by 0 bases, with 12 bases between them. The CDR3 reads CASSEWQADSTDTQYF. The CDR3, as DNA: TGTGCCAGCAGTGAATGGCAGGCGGATAGCACAGATACGCAGTATTTT.

This clone was detected a few times. The gene calls are TRBV15 and TRBJ2-7; D remains unclear. Deletions cut 3 bases from V and 0 bases from J, with 12 bases between. This CDR3 comprises 15 residues. From germline, CDR1 is LNHNV and CDR2 YYDKDF (reference sequence). The DNA for the CDR3 is TGTGCCACCAGCAGGGACCCGATAGCCTCCTACGAGCAGTACTTC. This gives the protein CATSRDPIASYEQYF.

The chain links TRBV6-2 or TRBV6-3 to TRBJ2-7, with 12 bases that match TRBD1. CDR1 is MNHEY, CDR2 SVGEGT, per germline. V dropped 3 bases and J dropped 5; count of bases not matched to a gene: 5. The CDR3 is 15 amino acids. CDR3 residues: CASSYLGQGADEQYF. DNA for the CDR3: TGTGCCAGCAGTTATCTGGGACAGGGGGCGGACGAGCAGTACTTC.

The chain employs TRBV5-4 and TRBJ2-3, with 9 bases matching TRBD2. The CDR3 has 17 residues. CDR1 SGHNT and CDR2 YYREEE come from the germline V gene (reference sequence). With V trimmed by 0 bases and J by 6 bases, 11 bases remained unmatched. CDR3 sequence (DNA): TGTGCCAGCAGCTTGGTTGCGCAGGGACTAGCAGCCGATACGCAGTATTTT. It yields the protein CASSLVAQGLAADTQYF.

V and J are TRBV4-3 and TRBJ1-3, with D unclear. The germline CDR1 and CDR2 sequences are LGHNA and YSLEER. Trimming removed 0 bases from V and 0 bases from J, with 9 bases in between. The CDR3 is 16 amino acids. CDR3 nucleotides: TGCGCCAGCAGCCAAGAGGTTTACAGCTCTGGAAACACCATATATTTT. Amino acid sequence: CASSQEVYSSGNTIYF.

In this sample, this clone turned up once. This chain joins TRBV15 and TRBJ1-5; 9 bases map to TRBD1. Germline CDR1 reads LNHNV; CDR2 reads YYDKDF (reference sequence). The CDR3 loop spans 15 amino acids. Trimming cost V 0 bases and J 9 bases; bases outside gene matches: 6. The CDR3 sequence: CATSRDKGQGRPQHF. The CDR3 DNA follows: TGTGCCACCAGCAGAGATAAAGGACAGGGGCGGCCCCAGCATTTT.

The rearrangement uses TRBV7-9 and TRBJ2-3; 8 nucleotides agree with TRBD1. The germline gives CDR1 SEHNR, CDR2 FQNEAQ (reference sequence). J was trimmed by 1 base and V by 3 bases; bases with no gene match: 3. This CDR3 contains 15 residues. The CDR3 spells CASSFDRGGTDTQYF. Here the CDR3 DNA reads TGTGCCAGCAGCTTCGACAGGGGAGGCACAGATACGCAGTATTTT.

This clone was observed a few times. The chain recombines TRBV6-2 or TRBV6-3 with TRBJ1-2; D not certain. The V gene's germline CDR1 is MNHEY and CDR2 SVGEGT. Deletions cut 0 bases from V and 6 bases from J, with 17 bases between. This CDR3 is built from 16 residues. In DNA form, the CDR3 reads TGTGCCAGCAGTTACTCGTCCGAGGTTTCGTCGGATGGCTACACCTTC. Its translation is CASSYSSEVSSDGYTF.

The CDR3 sequence is CASSPPAFHGNTEAFF. The CDR3 coding sequence is TGTGCCAGCTCACCACCGGCATTTCATGGGAACACTGAAGCTTTCTTT. This chain uses TRBV18 with TRBJ1-1, with D hard to call. Germline V gives CDR1 KGHSH, CDR2 LQKENI. Trimming removed 0 bases from V and 1 base from J, with 12 bases in between. The CDR3 loop spans 16 amino acids. Filled out from reference TRBV18 and TRBJ1-1, the complete variable domain reads NAGVMQNPRHLVRRRGQEARLRCSPMKGHSHVYWYRQLPEEGLKFMVYLQKENIIDESGMPKERFSAEFPKEGPSILRIQQVVRGDSAAYFCASSPPAFHGNTEAFFGQGTRLTVV.

The rearrangement links TRBV7-8 to TRBJ1-3, with a possible D match to TRBD1 (5 bases). The CDR3 totals 17 residues. Germline V gene data show CDR1 as SGHVS and CDR2 as FQNEAQ. V lost 2 bases, J lost 0 bases, and 14 bases lay in between. CDR3 residues: CASSLYGGGGSGNTIYF. The CDR3 DNA follows: TGTGCCAGCAGCTTATATGGCGGCGGGGGCTCTGGAAACACCATATATTTT.

The gene calls are TRBV7-9 and TRBJ1-1, with D hard to call. Germline lookup yields CDR1 SEHNR and CDR2 FQNEAQ (reference sequence). CDR3 length equals 12 residues. V dropped 6 bases and J dropped 3 bases, with 8 bases sitting between them. In DNA, the CDR3 is TGTGCCAGCAGGGGTCTTGACACTGAAGCTTTCTTT. Translated: CASRGLDTEAFF. Full variable domain (outside the CDR3, taken from reference TRBV7-9 and TRBJ1-1): DTGVSQNPRHKITKRGQNVTFRCDPISEHNRLYWYRQTLGQGPEFLTYFQNEAQLEKSRLLSDRFSAERPKGSFSTLEIQRTEQGDSAMYLCASRGLDTEAFFGQGTRLTVV.

The chain employs TRBV2 and TRBJ2-5; the D gene is possibly TRBD2 (8 bases). This CDR3 is 16 amino acids long. From germline, CDR1 is SNHLY and CDR2 FYNNEI. The V end lost 6 bases, the J end lost 2 bases, and 19 bases lay between the germline ends. The CDR3 region is CASSKNRGGRQETQYF. CDR3 coding DNA: TGTGCCAGCAGCAAGAACAGGGGCGGGAGGCAAGAGACCCAGTACTTC.

The chain uses TRBV12-3 or TRBV12-4 and TRBJ2-1, with D unresolved. With 3 bases removed from V and 8 bases from J, the gap between germline ends came to 11 bases. The CDR3 contains 13 residues. The CDR3 protein is CASSFPRRDEQFF. CDR3 bases: TGTGCCAGCAGTTTTCCGCGACGGGATGAGCAGTTCTTC.